The rows below give T cell receptor beta chains drawn from one sample of a study of technical replicates of blood from a few donors. Only in-frame clones appear in the TCRdb table, and some are missing; sequencing was by immunoSEQ multiplex PCR. The sample yields about 70,000 clones, roughly 96% seen once. What was sequenced was T cells isolated from PBMCs. The receptors derive from a human donor in good health. Both conserved end residues are part of each CDR3. A D gene is named only where the DNA matches it firmly. Clone sizes are given selectively: once, few, many, or a class where the clone is expanded.

TRBV7-9,TRBJ2-7,-,TRBD2,TGTGCCAGCAGCCCAGGGACTAGCGGAGCCCTCGAGCAGTACTTC,CASSPGTSGALEQYF
TRBV7-9,TRBJ2-2,-,TRBD2,TGTGCCAGCAGCCGTTGGCTAGCGGGGGGGCCAAACGCCGGGGAGCTGTTTTTT,CASSRWLAGGPNAGELFF
TRBV27,TRBJ2-4,once,-,TGTGCCAGCAGTCACCTCTACGGACAGACGGTAGCCAAAAACATTCAGTACTTC,CASSHLYGQTVAKNIQYF
TRBV6-6,TRBJ1-5,-,TRBD1,TGTGCCAGCAGGGGAGGGACAGGGGATCAGCCCCAGCATTTT,CASRGGTGDQPQHF
TRBV5-5,TRBJ2-2,-,-,TGTGCCAGCAGCCCCGCAGGGTCCGGGGAGCTGTTTTTT,CASSPAGSGELFF
TRBV29-1,TRBJ1-4,once,-,TGCAGCGTTGAAGACTCGACACAACATAATGAAAAACTGTTTTTT,CSVEDSTQHNEKLFF
TRBV30,TRBJ1-2,once,TRBD1,TGTGCCTGGAGTGTACTGGTCAGGGGGTCGGGTAACTATGGCTACACCTTC,CAWSVLVRGSGNYGYTF
TRBV12-5,TRBJ1-6,-,-,TGTGCTAGTGGAATGAGGGATTCACCCCTCCACTTT,CASGMRDSPLHF
TRBV11-3,TRBJ2-5,-,-,TGTGCCAGCAGCTTTCGGGGGGAGACCCAGTACTTC,CASSFRGETQYF
TRBV7-2,TRBJ1-1,-,-,TGTGCCAGCAGCTTATATCTACAGGGTATAGCTGAAGCTTTCTTT,CASSLYLQGIAEAFF
TRBV7-9,TRBJ1-1,-,-,TGTGCCAGCAGCCCCCGACGGGACATGAACACTGAAGCTTTCTTT,CASSPRRDMNTEAFF
TRBV2,TRBJ2-7,-,TRBD1,TGTGCCAGCATGGGTTACGGGGGACAGGGAAATTTCGACGAGCAGTACTTC,CASMGYGGQGNFDEQYF
TRBV6-1,TRBJ2-7,-,TRBD2,TGTGCCAGCAGTGAAGGGCCGGGGGGAAGCTCCTACGAGCAGTACTTC,CASSEGPGGSSYEQYF
TRBV14,TRBJ2-7,-,TRBD2,TGTGCCAGCAGCCCTTGGGGGGGGGAGCAGTACTTC,CASSPWGGEQYF
TRBV5-1,TRBJ2-3,-,TRBD1,TGCGCCAGCAGCTTAACCCCCGGGACAGGGGGGCCAGATACGCAGTATTTT,CASSLTPGTGGPDTQYF
TRBV7-9,TRBJ2-5,once,TRBD1,TGTGCCAGCAGCCGTCCGACAGGGGGCTTCCAAGAGACCCAGTACTTC,CASSRPTGGFQETQYF
TRBV30,TRBJ2-1,-,-,TGTGCCTGGAGTACAAATAGGGGATCCGAGCAGTTCTTC,CAWSTNRGSEQFF
TRBV5-1,TRBJ1-4,-,-,TGCGCCAGCAGCTTGGCGGGTCGATCCAGACTGTTTTTT,CASSLAGRSRLFF
TRBV7-9,TRBJ1-2,-,TRBD1,TGTGCCAGCAGTAGCCCTCAGAGGGGGCAGGGTAACTATGGCTACACCTTC,CASSSPQRGQGNYGYTF
TRBV5-6,TRBJ2-3,-,-,TGTGCCAGCAGCTTGGGAGGCGGGGGCGGGGATACGCAGTATTTT,CASSLGGGGGDTQYF
TRBV7-3,TRBJ2-5,-,-,TGTGCCAGCAGCTTACAGGCCGGAGAGACCCAGTACTTC,CASSLQAGETQYF
TRBV4-1,TRBJ1-3,-,-,TGCGCCAGCAGCCTCCGTGGGGACTTCTCTGGAAACACCATATATTTT,CASSLRGDFSGNTIYF
TRBV14,TRBJ2-5,once,TRBD2,TGTGCCAGCAGCCAACACTGGACTAGCGGAGAAGAGACCCAGTACTTC,CASSQHWTSGEETQYF
TRBV6-6,TRBJ1-3,-,-,TGTGCCAGCAGCGTACAGGGTTCTGCAGGAAACACCATATATTTT,CASSVQGSAGNTIYF
TRBV4-1,TRBJ1-3,-,TRBD1,TGCGCCAGCAGCCAACCGGGACAGTACTCTGGAAACACCATATATTTT,CASSQPGQYSGNTIYF
TRBV30,TRBJ1-1,-,-,TGTGCCTGGAGTGCCCGGGACACGCGGACTGAAGCTTTCTTT,CAWSARDTRTEAFF
TRBV7-2,TRBJ2-7,-,-,TGTGCCAGCAGCCGGACCGGGACTCGACTTTACGAGCAGTACTTC,CASSRTGTRLYEQYF
TRBV7-8,TRBJ2-7,-,-,TGTGCCAGCAGCTTAGACCCCGGACTTCACGAGCAGTACTTC,CASSLDPGLHEQYF
TRBV15,TRBJ2-1,-,-,TGTGCCACCAGCAGAGCCCCAACCGGGGGTGAGCAGTTCTTC,CATSRAPTGGEQFF
TRBV30,TRBJ1-5,-,TRBD1,TGTGCCTGGAGTGCCACCAGGACAGGGGATAGCAATCAGCCCCAGCATTTT,CAWSATRTGDSNQPQHF
TRBV30,TRBJ1-2,-,-,TGTGCCTGGAGTGCGTTAGGGCGAGGGAGTGGCTACACCTTC,CAWSALGRGSGYTF
TRBV7-2,TRBJ2-1,-,-,TGTGCCGTAAAAACCTGGGAGAGCGGGTACAATGAGCAGTTCTTC,CAVKTWESGYNEQFF
TRBV28,TRBJ1-1,-,TRBD1,TGTGCCAGCGGGACAGACATGAACACTGAAGCTTTCTTT,CASGTDMNTEAFF
TRBV6-6,TRBJ1-1,-,-,TGTGCCAGCAGGCGGGGTAACACTGAAGCTTTCTTT,CASRRGNTEAFF
TRBV6-5,TRBJ2-5,-,-,TGTGCCAGCAGGGATGGAGGGGCGGGAGAGACCCAGTACTTC,CASRDGGAGETQYF
TRBV11-3,TRBJ2-3,-,-,TGTGCCAGCAGCTTTCTGGCGACAGAGACGCAGTATTTT,CASSFLATETQYF
TRBV7-2,TRBJ1-1,-,-,TGTGCCAGCAGCTTAGCTTTGGTCGCAGGGGCCACTGAAGCTTTCTTT,CASSLALVAGATEAFF
TRBV7-9,TRBJ1-2,-,TRBD1,TGTGCCAGCAGCTTCGAACAGGGGAGGTTTGGCTACACCTTC,CASSFEQGRFGYTF
TRBV5-5,TRBJ2-5,-,-,TGTGCCAGCAGCTTCGCCGGGACCGGAGGGTTAGAGACCCAGTACTTC,CASSFAGTGGLETQYF
TRBV6-6,TRBJ1-2,-,-,TGTGCCAGCAGTTCCGAAGGGAGGGTCGGCTACACCTTC,CASSSEGRVGYTF
TRBV21-1,TRBJ1-5,-,-,TGTGCCAGCAAATCTTATAGCAATCAGCCCCAGCATTTT,CASKSYSNQPQHF
TRBV15,TRBJ2-3,-,-,TGTGCCACGAGATTCGCAGATACGCAGTATTTT,CATRFADTQYF
TRBV30,TRBJ1-4,-,-,TGTGCCTGGAGTGCACGGGTCTTTAATGAAAAACTGTTTTTT,CAWSARVFNEKLFF
TRBV4-1,TRBJ1-1,-,TRBD1,TGCGCCAGCAGCCAAATAAAACCGGGACAGGGGATCACTGAAGCTTTCTTT,CASSQIKPGQGITEAFF
TRBV5-6,TRBJ2-7,-,TRBD2,TGTGCCAGCAGCCGGCGGGGGGGTGGATACGAGCAGTACTTC,CASSRRGGGYEQYF
TRBV7-9,TRBJ2-4,-,-,TGTGCCAGCAGCCCACGAGACATCAAAAACATTCAGTACTTC,CASSPRDIKNIQYF
TRBV7-3,TRBJ2-5,-,-,TGTGCCAGCAGCTTACTCAGCCAAGAGACCCAGTACTTC,CASSLLSQETQYF
TRBV11-3,TRBJ1-1,-,-,TGTGCCAGCAGCCAGGGGTTCTACGCTGAAGCTTTCTTT,CASSQGFYAEAFF